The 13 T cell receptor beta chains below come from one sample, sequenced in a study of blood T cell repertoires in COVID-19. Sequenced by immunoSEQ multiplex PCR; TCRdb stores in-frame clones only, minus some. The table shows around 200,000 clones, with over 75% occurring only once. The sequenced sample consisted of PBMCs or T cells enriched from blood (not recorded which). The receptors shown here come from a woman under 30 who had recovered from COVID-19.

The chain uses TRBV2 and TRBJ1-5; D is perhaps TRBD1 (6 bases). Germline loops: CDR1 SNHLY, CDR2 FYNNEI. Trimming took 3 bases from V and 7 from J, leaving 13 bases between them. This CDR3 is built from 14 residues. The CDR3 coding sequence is TGTGCCAGCAGTGATCGGACAGTCAAGCAGCCCCAGCATTTT. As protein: CASSDRTVKQPQHF.

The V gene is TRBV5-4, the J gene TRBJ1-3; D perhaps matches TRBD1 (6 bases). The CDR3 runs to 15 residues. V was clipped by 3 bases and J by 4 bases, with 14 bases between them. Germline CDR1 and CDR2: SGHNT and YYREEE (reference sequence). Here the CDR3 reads CASSWGPGPGNTIYF. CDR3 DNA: TGTGCCAGCAGCTGGGGGCCCGGGCCCGGAAACACCATATATTTT.

The CDR3 bases are TGTGCCAGCAGCCAAGCAGGGGGCCAGGGGTCTGGAAACACCATATATTTT. Its protein product is CASSQAGGQGSGNTIYF. The chain carries TRBV4-2 and TRBJ1-3; 8 bases are shared with TRBD1. Per germline, CDR1 LGHNA and CDR2 YNFKEQ. The V segment lost 1 base and the J segment 1 base; nucleotides outside the gene matches: 6. The CDR3 is 17 residues long.

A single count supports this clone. The CDR3 nucleotides are TGTGCCAGCAGCTCCCGCCGGACAGGGTCTATAGATGAGCAGTTCTTC. This translates into CASSSRRTGSIDEQFF. The genes are TRBV7-3 and TRBJ2-1, with 8 bases lining up with TRBD1. Germline-derived CDR1 and CDR2 are SGHTA and FQGTGA. Trimming cost V 4 bases and J 8 bases; bases outside gene matches: 13. The CDR3 contains 16 residues.

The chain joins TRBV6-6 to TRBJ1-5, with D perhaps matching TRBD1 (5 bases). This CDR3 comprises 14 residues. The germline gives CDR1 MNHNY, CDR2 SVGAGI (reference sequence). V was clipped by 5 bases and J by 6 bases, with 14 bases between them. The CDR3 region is CASSSSGEPQPQHF. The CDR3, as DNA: TGTGCCAGCAGTAGTTCGGGGGAACCTCAGCCCCAGCATTTT.

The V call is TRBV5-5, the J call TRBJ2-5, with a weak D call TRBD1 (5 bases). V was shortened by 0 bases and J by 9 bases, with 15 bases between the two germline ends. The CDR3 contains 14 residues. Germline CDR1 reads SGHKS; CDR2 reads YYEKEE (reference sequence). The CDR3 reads CASSLDGGRAAQYF. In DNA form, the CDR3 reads TGTGCCAGCAGCTTGGATGGTGGCAGGGCGGCCCAGTACTTC.

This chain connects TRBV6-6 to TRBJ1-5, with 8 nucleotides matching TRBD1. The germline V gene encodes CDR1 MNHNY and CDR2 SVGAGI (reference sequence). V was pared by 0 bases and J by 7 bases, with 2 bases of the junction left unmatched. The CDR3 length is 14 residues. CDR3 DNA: TGTGCCAGCAGTTACTCTGGACAGGGCCAGCCCCAGCATTTT. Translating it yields CASSYSGQGQPQHF.

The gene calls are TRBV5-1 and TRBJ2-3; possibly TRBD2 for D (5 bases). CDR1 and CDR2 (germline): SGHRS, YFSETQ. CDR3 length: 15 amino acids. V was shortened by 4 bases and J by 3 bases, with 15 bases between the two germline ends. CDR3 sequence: CASSPDSPRTDTQYF. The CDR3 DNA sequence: TGCGCCAGCAGCCCGGACTCTCCCCGTACAGATACGCAGTATTTT.

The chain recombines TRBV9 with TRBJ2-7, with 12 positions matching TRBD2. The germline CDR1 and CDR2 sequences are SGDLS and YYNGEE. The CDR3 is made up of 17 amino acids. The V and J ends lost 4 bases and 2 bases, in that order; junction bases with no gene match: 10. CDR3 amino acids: CASSPGRTSGMAYEQYF. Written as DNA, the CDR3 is TGTGCCAGCAGCCCCGGAAGGACTAGCGGGATGGCCTACGAGCAGTACTTC.

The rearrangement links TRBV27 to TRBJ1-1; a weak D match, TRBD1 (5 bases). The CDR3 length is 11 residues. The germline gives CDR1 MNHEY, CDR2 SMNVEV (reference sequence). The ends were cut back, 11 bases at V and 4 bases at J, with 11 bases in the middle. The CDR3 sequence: CASRVGTEAFF. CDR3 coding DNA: TGTGCCTCCAGGGTAGGCACTGAAGCTTTCTTT.

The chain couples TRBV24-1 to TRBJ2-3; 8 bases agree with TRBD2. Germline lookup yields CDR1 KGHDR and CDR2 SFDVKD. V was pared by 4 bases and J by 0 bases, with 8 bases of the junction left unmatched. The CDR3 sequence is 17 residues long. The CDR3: CATSDRRLAGSTDTQYF. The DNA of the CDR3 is TGTGCCACCAGTGACCGCCGGTTAGCGGGAAGCACAGATACGCAGTATTTT.

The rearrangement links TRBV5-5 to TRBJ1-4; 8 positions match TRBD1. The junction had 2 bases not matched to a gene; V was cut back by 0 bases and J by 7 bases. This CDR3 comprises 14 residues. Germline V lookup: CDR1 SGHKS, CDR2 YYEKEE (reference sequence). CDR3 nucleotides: TGTGCCAGCAGCTTGGGTACAGGGGGTGAAAAACTGTTTTTT. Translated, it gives CASSLGTGGEKLFF.

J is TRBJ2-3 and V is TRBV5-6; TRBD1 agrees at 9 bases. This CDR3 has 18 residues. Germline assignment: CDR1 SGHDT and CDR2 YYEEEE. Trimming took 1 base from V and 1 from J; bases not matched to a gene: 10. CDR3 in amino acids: CASSLLGTGTGRTDTQYF. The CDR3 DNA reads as TGTGCCAGCAGCTTGTTGGGAACCGGGACAGGGCGCACAGATACGCAGTATTTT.